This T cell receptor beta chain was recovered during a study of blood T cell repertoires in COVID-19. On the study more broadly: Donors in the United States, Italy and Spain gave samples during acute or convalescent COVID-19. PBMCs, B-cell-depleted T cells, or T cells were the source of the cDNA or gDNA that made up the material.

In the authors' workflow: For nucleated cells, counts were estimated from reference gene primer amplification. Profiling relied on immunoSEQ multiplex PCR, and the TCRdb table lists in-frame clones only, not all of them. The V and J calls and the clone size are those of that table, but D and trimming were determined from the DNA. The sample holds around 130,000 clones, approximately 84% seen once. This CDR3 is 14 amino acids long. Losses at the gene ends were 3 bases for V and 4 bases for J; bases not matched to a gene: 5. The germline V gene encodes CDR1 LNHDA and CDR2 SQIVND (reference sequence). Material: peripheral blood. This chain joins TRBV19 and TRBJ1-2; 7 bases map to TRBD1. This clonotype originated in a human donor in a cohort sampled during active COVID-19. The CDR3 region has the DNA TGTGCCAGTAGTATTGGAGGGGGCGGCTATGGCTACACCTTC. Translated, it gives CASSIGGGGYGYTF.